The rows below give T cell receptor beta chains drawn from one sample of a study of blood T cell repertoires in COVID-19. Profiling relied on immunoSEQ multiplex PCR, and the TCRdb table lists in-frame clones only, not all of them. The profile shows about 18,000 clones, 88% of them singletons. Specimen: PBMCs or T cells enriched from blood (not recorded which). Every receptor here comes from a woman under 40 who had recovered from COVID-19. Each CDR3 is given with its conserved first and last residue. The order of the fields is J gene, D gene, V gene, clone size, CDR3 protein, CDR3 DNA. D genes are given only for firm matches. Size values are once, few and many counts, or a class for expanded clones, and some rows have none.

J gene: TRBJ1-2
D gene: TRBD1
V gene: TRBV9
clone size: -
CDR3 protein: CASSGTGTGYGYTF
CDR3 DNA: TGTGCCAGCAGCGGGACCGGGACAGGCTATGGCTACACCTTC

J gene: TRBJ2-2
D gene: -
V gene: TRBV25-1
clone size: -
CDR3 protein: CASSDRSTGELFF
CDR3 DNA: TGTGCCAGCAGTGACCGGTCCACCGGGGAGCTGTTTTTT

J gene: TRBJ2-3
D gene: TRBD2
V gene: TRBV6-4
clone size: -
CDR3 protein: CASSLAGGSDTQYF
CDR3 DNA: TGTGCCAGCAGTCTAGCGGGGGGGTCAGATACGCAGTATTTT

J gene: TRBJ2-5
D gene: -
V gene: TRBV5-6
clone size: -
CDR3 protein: CASSGMTATGETQYF
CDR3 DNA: TGTGCCAGCAGCGGGATGACAGCTACGGGAGAGACCCAGTACTTC

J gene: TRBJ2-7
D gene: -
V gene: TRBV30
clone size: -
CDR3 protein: CAWSVSGKNYEQYF
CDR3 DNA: TGTGCCTGGAGTGTATCGGGAAAAAATTACGAGCAGTACTTC

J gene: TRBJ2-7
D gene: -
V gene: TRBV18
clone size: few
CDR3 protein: CASSLLSAGGISYEQYF
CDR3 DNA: TGTGCCAGCTCACTCCTGTCGGCAGGGGGGATCTCCTACGAGCAGTACTTC

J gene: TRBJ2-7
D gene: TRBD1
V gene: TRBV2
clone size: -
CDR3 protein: CASSDLPRDSSSYEQYF
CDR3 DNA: TGTGCCAGCAGTGATCTACCCCGGGACAGCAGCTCCTACGAGCAGTACTTC

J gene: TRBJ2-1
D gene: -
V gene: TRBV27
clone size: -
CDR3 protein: CASSPNRRGGIASDEQFF
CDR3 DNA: TGTGCCAGCAGTCCTAATCGACGAGGAGGTATAGCTTCGGATGAGCAGTTCTTC

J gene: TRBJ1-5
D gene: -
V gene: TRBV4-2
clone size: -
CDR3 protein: CASSQEAAGGQPQHF
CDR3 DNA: TGTGCCAGCAGCCAAGAAGCGGCGGGAGGACAGCCCCAGCATTTT

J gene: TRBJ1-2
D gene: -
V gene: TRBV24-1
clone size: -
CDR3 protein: CATSLGRSRVNGYTF
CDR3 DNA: TGTGCCACCAGTCTTGGTCGGTCCAGGGTCAATGGCTACACCTTC

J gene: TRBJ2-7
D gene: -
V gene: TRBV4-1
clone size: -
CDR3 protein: CASSQVFNYEQYF
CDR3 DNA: TGCGCCAGCAGCCAAGTTTTCAACTACGAGCAGTACTTC

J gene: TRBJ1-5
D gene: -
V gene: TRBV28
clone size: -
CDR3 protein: CASSPDTPFTQHF
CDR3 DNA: TGTGCCAGCAGCCCCGACACCCCGTTTACCCAGCATTTT

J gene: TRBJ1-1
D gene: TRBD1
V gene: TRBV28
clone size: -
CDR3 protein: CASSYSGTANTEAFF
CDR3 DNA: TGTGCCAGCAGTTACTCCGGGACAGCGAACACTGAAGCTTTCTTT

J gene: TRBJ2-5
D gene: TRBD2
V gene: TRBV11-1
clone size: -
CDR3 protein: CASSPTSGGSQETQYF
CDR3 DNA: TGTGCCAGCAGCCCTACTAGCGGGGGATCACAAGAGACCCAGTACTTC

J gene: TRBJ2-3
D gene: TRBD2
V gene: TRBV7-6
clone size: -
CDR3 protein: CASSQLVGGADTQYF
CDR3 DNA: TGTGCCAGCAGCCAGCTTGTCGGGGGGGCAGATACGCAGTATTTT

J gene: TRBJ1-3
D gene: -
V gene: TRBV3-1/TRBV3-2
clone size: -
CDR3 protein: CASSQESPGRSGNTIYF
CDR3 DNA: TGTGCCAGCAGCCAAGAGTCTCCAGGGCGGTCTGGAAACACCATATATTTT

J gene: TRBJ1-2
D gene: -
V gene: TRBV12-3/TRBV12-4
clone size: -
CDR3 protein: CASSHSGEYGYTF
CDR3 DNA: TGTGCCAGCAGCCATTCAGGGGAATATGGCTACACCTTC

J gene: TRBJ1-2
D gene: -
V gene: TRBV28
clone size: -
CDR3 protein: CASSFVNGYTF
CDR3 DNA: TGTGCCAGCAGTTTTGTTAATGGCTACACCTTC

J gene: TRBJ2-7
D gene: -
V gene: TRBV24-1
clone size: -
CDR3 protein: CATSSGNPPAEQYF
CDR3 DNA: TGTGCCACCAGTTCCGGGAATCCCCCAGCCGAGCAGTACTTC

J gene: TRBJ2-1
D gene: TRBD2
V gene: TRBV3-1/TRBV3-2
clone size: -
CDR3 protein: CASRSLTSGGDEQFF
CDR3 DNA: TGTGCCAGCAGGTCCCTGACTAGCGGGGGCGATGAGCAGTTCTTC